One T cell receptor (beta chain) is described in this entry. Its matching antigen is unknown. The data stem from a study of cytomegalovirus exposure and HLA in healthy donors. Germline V lookup: CDR1 SGDLS, CDR2 YYNGEE. V was shortened by 0 bases and J by 2 bases, with 12 bases between the two germline ends. The CDR3 runs to 15 residues. PCR used 60 Vbeta primers and 13 Jbeta primers. Sequenced by immunoSEQ multiplex PCR; TCRdb stores in-frame clones only, minus some. The table includes 55,000 to 85,000 clones, about 60% detected once. Findings and limits, study-wide: Most TCR sequences proved rare, with some public TCRs found in many donors. For most TCR beta V segments, an earlier analysis put the productive rate at about 87% or about 30% of the time.

The receptor comes from a woman aged 50 to 60 in good health and CMV-seronegative. The chain is built from TRBV9 and TRBJ2-7; possible D gene TRBD2, 6 bases. Sequenced: PBMCs. Here the CDR3 reads CASSVAASVTYEQYF. Here the CDR3 DNA reads TGTGCCAGCAGCGTAGCGGCTAGCGTCACCTACGAGCAGTACTTC.